This T cell receptor beta chain was identified during a study of cytomegalovirus exposure and HLA in healthy donors. Turning to the study itself: The study placed approximately 78% of its approximately 360 genotyped donors in the Caucasian-associated ancestry cluster.

Study-wide points: Prior analysis indicated that the majority of TCR beta V segments exhibited productivity approximately 90% or approximately 30% of the time.

PCR amplification relied on 60 Vbeta primers (plus 13 Jbeta primers). As handled by the study authors: An analysis performed later counted about 80 million unique TCR beta chains (approximately 12 million of them shared). Sequencing used immunoSEQ multiplex PCR; TCRdb keeps in-frame clones, though not all of them. Clone size and V and J calls were adopted from that table, with D and trimming inferred from the DNA. The sample shows 150,000 to 200,000 clones, roughly nine tenths of them seen only once. Germline V gene data show CDR1 as SNHLY and CDR2 as FYNNEI. With 6 bases clipped from V and 4 bases from J, the junction kept 8 bases outside the gene matches. The CDR3 runs to 15 residues. Regarding this clone: The target antigen is unknown.

Sequencing input: PBMCs. This sequence joins TRBV2 and TRBJ1-4; 7 bases are a match to TRBD1. This receptor was taken from a boy aged 2 to 9 in good health and CMV-seronegative. In DNA, the CDR3 is TGTGCCAGCAGCCGGGGGACAGTGAATAATGAAAAACTGTTTTTT. It specifies CASSRGTVNNEKLFF. Together with reference TRBV2 and TRBJ1-4, the CDR3 gives the full variable domain: EPEVTQTPSHQVTQMGQEVILRCVPISNHLYFYWYRQILGQKVEFLVSFYNNEISEKSEIFDDQFSVERPDGSNFTLKIRSTKLEDSAMYFCASSRGTVNNEKLFFGSGTQLSVL.